A selection of T cell receptor beta chains follows, all from one sample in a study of chemoradiotherapy in HPV16-positive cancers. TCRdb's table, derived via immunoSEQ multiplex PCR, lists solely in-frame clones and lacks some. The sample records under 20,000 clones, just under 80% being singletons. Sample collection was performed from a patient who underwent chemoradiotherapy. The source is a human donor with HPV-associated anogenital cancer. Both conserved end residues are part of each CDR3. The order of the fields is clone size, D gene, J gene, V gene, CDR3 protein, CDR3 DNA. The D gene is left open where the match is weak. For some rows the clone size is stated as once, few or many, or as a class when expanded; others skip it.

>once|-|TRBJ1-5|TRBV4-2
CASSQDLGANCVPQHF
TGTGCCAGCAGCCAAGATCTAGGGGCCAATTGCGTACCCCAGCATTTT
>-|-|TRBJ1-2|TRBV5-4
CASSSSGRRQDRHYGYTF
TGTGCCAGCAGCTCCTCAGGGCGGAGACAGGATAGACACTATGGCTACACCTTC
>-|-|TRBJ1-2|TRBV5-4
CASSYDLGNYGYTF
TGTGCCAGCAGCTACGACCTCGGGAACTATGGCTACACCTTC
>few|-|TRBJ2-7|TRBV11-2
CASSLTAYEQYF
TGTGCCAGCAGCTTAACCGCCTACGAGCAGTACTTC
>-|TRBD1|TRBJ1-1|TRBV6-4
CASSRDRGSPEAFF
TGTGCCAGCAGCCGCGACAGGGGATCTCCTGAAGCTTTCTTT
>-|-|TRBJ2-1|TRBV7-7
CASSPGGYNEQFF
TGTGCTAGCAGCCCCGGGGGATACAATGAGCAGTTCTTC
>-|TRBD2|TRBJ2-1|TRBV2
CASSHTASGGTNNEQFF
TGTGCCAGCAGTCATACAGCTAGCGGGGGGACCAACAATGAGCAGTTCTTC
>-|-|TRBJ2-1|TRBV11-2
CASSYERHNEQFF
TGTGCCAGCAGCTATGAGCGCCACAATGAGCAGTTCTTC
>-|-|TRBJ2-7|TRBV5-1
CASSDIRVTPYEQYF
TGCGCCAGCAGCGACATCAGGGTGACCCCCTACGAGCAGTACTTC
>-|-|TRBJ1-1|TRBV5-1
CASSLGADNTEAFF
TGCGCCAGCAGCTTGGGTGCAGATAACACTGAAGCTTTCTTT
>-|-|TRBJ1-1|TRBV7-9
CASSLGGWTEAFF
TGTGCCAGCAGCTTAGGGGGTTGGACTGAAGCTTTCTTT
>few|-|TRBJ2-3|TRBV5-4
CASRLLGRTDTQYF
TGTGCCAGCAGGTTGTTGGGGCGCACAGATACGCAGTATTTT
>-|-|TRBJ1-4|TRBV2
CASNRGNEKLFF
TGTGCCAGCAACCGGGGAAATGAAAAACTGTTTTTT
>-|TRBD1|TRBJ1-2|TRBV30
CAWSVLRGRAGYTF
TGTGCCTGGAGTGTACTTAGGGGGCGGGCTGGCTACACCTTC
>-|-|TRBJ1-4|TRBV7-9
CASSLSGMELFF
TGTGCCAGCAGCTTATCAGGGATGGAACTGTTTTTT
>-|TRBD1|TRBJ2-7|TRBV7-2
CASSFLLGQSAAYEQYF
TGTGCCAGCAGCTTTCTCTTGGGACAGAGCGCAGCCTACGAGCAGTACTTC
>few|TRBD1|TRBJ1-5|TRBV19
CATHEDRIPNQPQHF
TGTGCCACCCATGAGGACAGGATCCCCAATCAGCCCCAGCATTTT
>-|TRBD2|TRBJ2-5|TRBV5-4
CASSPVAGGLGETQYF
TGTGCCAGCAGCCCCGTAGCGGGGGGGCTGGGAGAGACCCAGTACTTC
>-|-|TRBJ1-5|TRBV19
CASNRHNQPQHF
TGTGCCAGTAACCGGCACAATCAGCCCCAGCATTTT
>-|-|TRBJ1-5|TRBV5-1
CASSRDSNQPQHF
TGCGCCAGCAGTCGGGATAGCAATCAGCCCCAGCATTTT
>-|-|TRBJ2-7|TRBV7-2
CASSDQLGPTGKQYF
TGTGCCAGCAGCGATCAATTGGGACCGACCGGGAAGCAGTACTTC
>-|-|TRBJ2-5|TRBV7-3
CASSLIGGRETQYF
TGTGCCAGCAGCTTAATTGGGGGTCGGGAGACCCAGTACTTC
>-|TRBD2|TRBJ2-7|TRBV18
CASSPLAGVSSYEQYF
TGTGCCAGCTCACCCCTAGCGGGGGTATCTTCATACGAGCAGTACTTC
>once|-|TRBJ2-3|TRBV10-3
CAISEYEGPSDTQYF
TGTGCCATCAGTGAGTACGAGGGGCCCTCAGATACGCAGTATTTT
>-|-|TRBJ1-6|TRBV14
CASSQGREYSPLHF
TGTGCCAGCAGCCAAGGCAGGGAATATTCACCCCTCCACTTT
>-|-|TRBJ2-6|TRBV2
CASRGTRGANVLTF
TGTGCCAGCAGGGGGACTCGGGGGGCCAACGTCCTGACTTTC
>-|-|TRBJ2-1|TRBV6-1
CASSERGTPGDEQFF
TGTGCCAGCAGTGAAAGGGGCACCCCTGGGGATGAGCAGTTCTTC
>-|-|TRBJ1-5|TRBV21-1
CASTSAPQHF
TGTGCCAGCACCTCGGCGCCCCAGCATTTT
>-|TRBD1|TRBJ1-5|TRBV2
CASSSQGLGQPQHF
TGTGCCAGCAGTTCACAGGGGCTGGGACAGCCCCAGCATTTT
>-|-|TRBJ2-3|TRBV7-2
CASSLGGTQYF
TGTGCCAGCAGCTTGGGGGGTACGCAGTATTTT
>-|-|TRBJ2-5|TRBV5-1
CASSPGSTQETQYF
TGCGCCAGCAGTCCAGGGTCTACCCAAGAGACCCAGTACTTC
>-|TRBD1|TRBJ2-1|TRBV2
CARQGQGDNEQFF
TGTGCCAGACAGGGACAGGGTGACAATGAGCAGTTCTTC
>few|-|TRBJ1-4|TRBV25-1
CASSDEKLFF
TGTGCCAGCAGTGATGAAAAACTGTTTTTT
>-|TRBD1|TRBJ2-5|TRBV5-5
CASSSRQGWEYF
TGTGCCAGCAGCTCCCGACAGGGGTGGGAATACTTC
>-|-|TRBJ2-2|TRBV7-7
CASSLRSLNTGELFF
TGTGCTAGCAGCTTAAGGTCCCTGAACACCGGGGAGCTGTTTTTT
>-|-|TRBJ2-5|TRBV7-2
CASTQRGLYETQYF
TGTGCCAGCACCCAACGGGGGCTATATGAGACCCAGTACTTC
>-|-|TRBJ2-7|TRBV4-3
CASSQVADWSYEQYF
TGCGCCAGCAGCCAGGTAGCGGATTGGAGCTACGAGCAGTACTTC
>-|-|TRBJ1-1|TRBV30
CAWSPGPHAEAFF
TGTGCCTGGAGCCCAGGGCCGCACGCTGAAGCTTTCTTT
>-|TRBD1|TRBJ2-1|TRBV19
CASSIVRDRLNNEQFF
TGTGCCAGTAGTATAGTTAGGGACAGGCTAAACAATGAGCAGTTCTTC
>-|TRBD2|TRBJ2-3|TRBV19
CASRRGGQGDTQYF
TGTGCCAGTAGGCGCGGGGGGCAGGGGGATACGCAGTATTTT
>once|-|TRBJ1-1|TRBV7-2
CASSFRSHTEAFF
TGTGCCAGCAGCTTTCGATCACACACTGAAGCTTTCTTT
>-|TRBD1|TRBJ2-7|TRBV7-2
CATRDRSYEQYF
TGTGCCACCCGGGACAGGTCGTACGAGCAGTACTTC
>once|-|TRBJ2-7|TRBV7-3
CASSLTPTHEQYF
TGTGCCAGCAGCTTAACTCCCACCCACGAGCAGTACTTC
>few|-|TRBJ2-2|TRBV11-3
CASSGGSGVYSSYTGELFF
TGTGCCAGCAGTGGGGGGTCAGGGGTTTATTCATCATACACCGGGGAGCTGTTTTTT
>-|-|TRBJ1-3|TRBV29-1
CSVDTGEAGNTIYF
TGCAGCGTTGATACGGGGGAAGCTGGAAACACCATATATTTT
>-|-|TRBJ2-3|TRBV5-4
CASSQTVGTDTQYF
TGTGCCAGCAGTCAAACAGTGGGCACAGATACGCAGTATTTT
>-|-|TRBJ2-1|TRBV2
CAGWARGYNEQFF
TGTGCCGGCTGGGCTCGGGGATACAATGAGCAGTTCTTC
>-|-|TRBJ1-1|TRBV4-1
CASSRTGGTEAFF
TGCGCCAGCAGCCGGACCGGAGGGACTGAAGCTTTCTTT
>-|-|TRBJ2-7|TRBV19
CASSMWGESYEQYF
TGTGCCAGTAGTATGTGGGGGGAGTCATACGAGCAGTACTTC
>once|-|TRBJ2-5|TRBV19
CASSNRAGGETQYF
TGTGCCAGTAGTAACAGGGCAGGGGGGGAGACCCAGTACTTC
>-|-|TRBJ1-5|TRBV30
CAWSHLGTSNQPQHF
TGTGCCTGGAGCCATCTCGGGACATCGAATCAGCCCCAGCATTTT
>few|-|TRBJ1-5|TRBV28
CASSLSSGNQPQHF
TGTGCCAGCAGTTTATCGTCAGGCAATCAGCCCCAGCATTTT
>-|-|TRBJ1-2|TRBV28
CASSLPGRTNYGYTF
TGTGCCAGCAGCCTCCCGGGCCGGACAAACTATGGCTACACCTTC
>-|-|TRBJ1-1|TRBV2
CASSPGMNTEAFF
TGTGCCAGCAGTCCCGGAATGAACACTGAAGCTTTCTTT
>-|-|TRBJ1-2|TRBV2
CASSTGNNYGYTF
TGTGCCAGCAGCACCGGGAACAACTATGGCTACACCTTC